This T cell receptor beta chain was identified in a study of human T cells and chemical hapten exposure. TCRdb fed the RACE reads into MiXCR, producing one record per CDR3 protein. The data contain about 380,000 distinct CDR3 sequences, less than 6.5% of them singletons. Only a few counts were recorded for this clonotype. The V and J ends lost 5 bases and 3 bases respectively, with 13 bases between them. This CDR3 is built from 14 residues. Noted time point: pre-sensitization, week 0. Treatment defined: therapeutic diphenylcyclopropenone sensitization with weekly scalp DPC. The TCR originated in a woman aged 50 to 60 with alopecia areata. Some clones in this sample may be carry-over from other donors' samples. The gene calls are TRBV12-3 or TRBV12-4 and TRBJ2-5; D is unresolved. This specimen consisted of whole blood, obtained in connection with sensitization to the hapten diphenylcyclopropenone (DPC). This CDR3 is CASSASRPEETQYF. For the CDR3, the DNA is TGTGCCAGCAGTGCCTCGCGTCCGGAAGAGACCCAGTACTTC.